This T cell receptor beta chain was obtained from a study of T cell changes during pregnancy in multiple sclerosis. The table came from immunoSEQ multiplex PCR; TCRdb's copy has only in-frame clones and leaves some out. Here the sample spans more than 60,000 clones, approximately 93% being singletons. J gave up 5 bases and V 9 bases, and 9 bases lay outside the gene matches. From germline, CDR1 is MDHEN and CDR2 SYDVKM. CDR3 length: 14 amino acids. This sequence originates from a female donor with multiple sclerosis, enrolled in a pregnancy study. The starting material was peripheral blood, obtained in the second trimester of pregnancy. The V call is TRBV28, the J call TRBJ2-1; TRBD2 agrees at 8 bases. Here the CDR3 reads CASERETFNNEQFF. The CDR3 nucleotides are TGTGCCAGTGAGCGGGAGACCTTCAACAATGAGCAGTTCTTC.